Following are 11 T cell receptor beta chains from one sample sequenced in a study of cytomegalovirus exposure and HLA in healthy donors. Amplification used 60 Vbeta primers and 13 Jbeta primers. Assay: immunoSEQ multiplex PCR; the TCRdb copy retains only in-frame clones and omits some. The sample shows 150,000 to 200,000 clones, more than 80% of them seen only once. Sequenced input: PBMCs. Receptors originate from a woman between 18 and 29 years old in good health and CMV-seropositive.

The chain uses TRBV5-4 and TRBJ1-2, with D possibly being TRBD1 (5 bases). CDR3 length equals 15 residues. With 1 base removed from V and 6 bases from J, the gap between germline ends came to 16 bases. Germline CDR1 and CDR2: SGHNT and YYREEE (reference sequence). CDR3 in amino acids: CASSLFGGEGNGYTF. DNA of the CDR3: TGTGCCAGCAGCTTGTTCGGGGGGGAGGGAAATGGCTACACCTTC.

CDR3 nucleotides: TGTGCCAGCAGCTTGGAGAGCGGGGCTAGCACAGATACGCAGTATTTT. Amino acids: CASSLESGASTDTQYF. The chain uses TRBV7-2 and TRBJ2-3; 7 bases agree with TRBD2. With V trimmed by 3 bases and J by 0 bases, 6 bases remained unmatched. Per germline, CDR1 SGHTA and CDR2 FQGNSA. The CDR3 sequence is 16 residues long. The complete variable domain, with remaining parts taken from reference TRBV7-2 and TRBJ2-3, reads GAGVSQSPSNKVTEKGKDVELRCDPISGHTALYWYRQSLGQGLEFLIYFQGNSAPDKSGLPSDRFSAERTGGSVSTLTIQRTQQEDSAVYLCASSLESGASTDTQYFGPGTRLTVL.

This rearrangement joins TRBV27 to TRBJ2-5; 7 bases line up with TRBD1. This CDR3 has 13 residues. With V trimmed by 5 bases and J by 4 bases, 4 bases remained unmatched. Germline V lookup: CDR1 MNHEY, CDR2 SMNVEV (reference sequence). The CDR3 protein is CASSTGTAETQYF. The CDR3 nucleotides are TGTGCCAGCAGTACCGGGACAGCAGAGACCCAGTACTTC.

This clone was recorded only once. The chain recombines TRBV30 with TRBJ1-1, with 8 bases aligning to TRBD1. The CDR3 covers 12 residues. Germline assignment: CDR1 GTSNPN and CDR2 SVGIG (reference sequence). The J segment lost 14 bases and the V segment lost 5 bases, leaving 13 bases of the junction unmatched. CDR3 in amino acids: CAWGRTEAGGFF. The CDR3 DNA reads TGTGCCTGGGGTCGGACGGAGGCAGGGGGCTTCTTT. The whole variable domain, filled in from reference TRBV30 and TRBJ1-1, reads SQTIHQWPATLVQPVGSPLSLECTVEGTSNPNLYWYRQAAGRGLQLLFYSVGIGQISSEVPQNLSASRPQDRQFILSSKKLLLSDSGFYLCAWGRTEAGGFFGQGTRLTVV.

In this sample, this clone turned up once. The rearrangement uses TRBV10-1 and TRBJ1-2, with TRBD1 as a possible D gene (5 bases). V dropped 4 bases and J dropped 7 bases, with 13 bases sitting between them. The CDR3 runs to 13 residues. Germline lookup yields CDR1 WNHNN and CDR2 SYGVQD (reference sequence). The CDR3 DNA is TGCGCCAGCAGTGGACAGATTTTAAGTGGCTACACCTTC. Its protein is CASSGQILSGYTF.

The V gene is TRBV18, the J gene TRBJ2-2; TRBD1 agrees at 9 bases. V was pared by 3 bases and J by 7 bases, with 9 bases of the junction left unmatched. The CDR3 has 16 amino acids. Germline CDR1 KGHSH, CDR2 LQKENI. The CDR3 DNA reads TGTGCCAGCTCACCGCCGGGACAGGGTCTTGTCGGGGAGCTGTTTTTT. Its protein is CASSPPGQGLVGELFF.

The genes are TRBV7-9 and TRBJ1-2, with D tentatively TRBD1 (6 bases). Germline V lookup: CDR1 SEHNR, CDR2 FQNEAQ (reference sequence). Trimming left V 1 base short and J 8 bases short, with 11 bases between. This CDR3 is 13 amino acids long. CDR3 in DNA: TGTGCCAGCAGCTTAGGACAGGTTAAAGGCTACACCTTC. Protein product: CASSLGQVKGYTF.

This clone was seen more than once but under ten times. The rearrangement links TRBV5-6 to TRBJ1-1; 9 nucleotides line up with TRBD1. The CDR3 spans 15 residues. Unmatched junction bases numbered 15, after V lost 4 bases and J lost 11 bases. Germline assignment: CDR1 SGHDT and CDR2 YYEEEE. The DNA for the CDR3 is TGTGCCAGCAGCCCCCGGGACAGGGACTCTTTTCCGGCTTTCTTT. Its translation: CASSPRDRDSFPAFF.

This clone was seen a few times. V usage is TRBV7-6 and J usage is TRBJ1-4; the D gene is possibly TRBD1 (5 bases). CDR1 is SGHVS and CDR2 is FNYEAQ in the germline V gene. Deletions cut 1 base from V and 5 bases from J, with 11 bases between. This CDR3 is 15 amino acids long. CDR3 bases: TGTGCCAGCAGCTTAGGCGGGGGACGAAATGAAAAACTGTTTTTT. Protein: CASSLGGGRNEKLFF.

CDR3 protein: CASSQDPNSNQPQHF. CDR3 DNA: TGTGCCAGCAGCCAGGATCCCAATAGCAATCAGCCCCAGCATTTT. The chain combines TRBV7-6 with TRBJ1-5; unclear D gene. V was shortened by 5 bases and J by 0 bases, with 11 bases between the two germline ends. In germline, CDR1 is SGHVS, CDR2 FNYEAQ. This CDR3 is 15 amino acids long.

The V and J genes are TRBV6-1 and TRBJ2-5, with TRBD2 matching over 8 bases. J was trimmed by 5 bases and V by 6 bases; bases with no gene match: 8. Germline assignment: CDR1 MNHNS and CDR2 SASEGT. This CDR3 has 14 amino acids. CDR3 nucleotides: TGTGCCAGCAGATACGGGGGGGCGGGGGAGACCCAGTACTTC. This codes for CASRYGGAGETQYF.